This TCR beta chain was found in a study of T-cell reconstitution after alpha-beta-depleted transplantation in children. The study's findings and limits: Several hundred expanded graft clones reportedly were the source of alpha-beta T cells about two months after transplant. There were some patients whose high TCRbeta diversity at day 60 came from surviving recipient T cells and thymic progenitors. At one year after transplant, newly produced T cells mostly accounted for T-cell counts and diversity.

A library of TCRbeta sequences, prepared with unique molecular identifiers, was generated. TCRdb re-analysed the PCR reads in MiXCR, keeping a single row per CDR3 protein. The sample carries hundreds of thousands of distinct CDR3 sequences, approximately 12% recorded once. This clonotype turned up a few times. Its antigen is not known. The clonotype was recovered from a male patient younger than 18 who had a stem cell transplant for acute myeloid leukemia, so the T cells may come from the graft donor. This specimen was PBMCs, mostly from graft donor cells, taken 360 days after TCRalphabeta/CD19-depleted stem cell transplant.

The CDR3 DNA sequence: TGTGCCTGGAGTGTAGACGGGAGGGCTAGCCAGTACTTC. It is translated as CAWSVDGRASQYF. The chain uses TRBV30 and TRBJ2-7, with 8 bases that match TRBD2. Trimming cost V 0 bases and J 10 bases; bases outside gene matches: 8. This CDR3 has 13 amino acids. The germline CDR1 and CDR2 sequences are GTSNPN and SVGIG (reference sequence).